This T cell receptor beta chain was identified in a study of CD8+CD57+ T cells in acquired aplastic anemia. Study context: CD4+ cell libraries from healthy donors averaged about 10.8 million reads.

Template material for TCR beta VDJ and CDR3 profiling consisted of genomic DNA. TCRdb fed the reads into MiXCR, producing one record per CDR3 protein. This sample has approximately 130,000 distinct CDR3 sequences; around two fifths occur once, and the top ten carry 8% to 8.5%. Regarding the study as a whole: Between patients and controls, approximately 29 CD8+ CDR3 sequences were found in common.

Regarding this clonotype: Its antigen is unknown. Lacking the conserved final phenylalanine or tryptophan, this CDR3 likely reflects a read error.

This clonotype originated in a human donor in good health, serving as a control. The material sequenced was sorted CD4+, CD8+, or CD8+CD57+ T cells (not recorded which) from PBMCs.

In DNA, the CDR3 is TGCGCCAGCAGGGCCCTGAGCTCCTACGAGCAGTACTCC. Encoded protein: CASRALSSYEQYS. The chain links TRBV10-2 to TRBJ2-7, with unresolved D. The germline V gene encodes CDR1 WSHSY and CDR2 SAAADI. This CDR3 contains 13 residues. With 6 bases removed from V and 0 bases from J, the gap between germline ends came to 9 bases.